This T cell receptor (beta chain) was found in a study of T cell repertoires in cytomegalovirus infection. Study background: Well-studied HLA-B-restricted epitopes and recently identified HLA-C-restricted epitopes of CMV were both used in the study. An indication of both CMV infection and matching HLA type came from public TCR beta signatures. Study-level points and caveats: Clonotypes of TCR beta that were HLA-C-restricted and CMV-specific dominated the ex vivo response.

As to this clonotype: Its antigen is currently unknown.

TCRdb processed the reads anew with MiXCR; each CDR3 protein has one entry. The sample has 300,000 to 400,000 distinct CDR3 sequences; 25% to 30% are singletons. The sequence was obtained from a human donor in good health (CMV status not recorded). Some clones in this sample may be carry-over from other donors' samples. The material was cultured PBMCs, obtained from culture after CMV antigen stimulation.

The chain's CDR3 is CSASRDRLNTEAFF. CDR3 in DNA: TGCAGTGCCAGTCGGGACAGACTCAACACTGAAGCTTTCTTT. The chain recombines TRBV20-1 with TRBJ1-1; 7 nucleotides line up with TRBD1. The CDR3 is made up of 14 amino acids. Germline CDR1 and CDR2: DFQATT and SNEGSKA (reference sequence). V shed 6 bases and J 2 bases; nucleotides not matched to a gene: 9.